Sequencing of this TCR beta chain was carried out in a study of CD8 T cells in Susac syndrome (dated by TCRdb to about 2019). As for the study more broadly: The study used repertoire sequencing to test whether antigen drove CD8+ T cell activation and differentiation in Susac syndrome. The investigation overall reported the following: The TCR sequencing and HLA analysis was acknowledged to have included a relatively small number of individuals.

RNA was extracted using the RNeasy kit, and about 0.5 to 1 ug of the RNA was reverse transcribed with random hexamers. The immunoSEQ multiplex PCR assay, covering 54 Vbeta and 13 Jbeta segments, was used to amplify TCR beta CDR3 regions. PCR amplification bias was corrected using a synthetic template baseline for primer optimization and computational correction. Per the original workflow: Reads were annotated to V, D and J genes according to IMGT and were analyzed with immunoSEQ Analyzer, with only productive sequences retained. Clonality was computed as one minus Shannon entropy normalized by log2 of the number of productive unique sequences. For each patient and control, public and private clones were evaluated within the 100 most prevalent clones. Clones were defined as Susac-specific if absent from the healthy and MS cohorts, from around 1,000 published viral clones and from other ImmuneACCESS disease sequences. TCRdb's own reprocessing of the public reads used fastp at Q25 and MiXCR and kept productive beta chains. CDR3 protein sequences are deduplicated, and each keeps its most common genes and DNA. The V and J calls follow TCRdb's processing rather than the paper's. The sample profile shows about 300,000 distinct CDR3 sequences; roughly nine tenths of them were found once. Approximately 0.065% of the sample belongs to the ten largest clones.

High-throughput TCR beta sequencing profiled peripheral blood CD8+ and CD4+ T cells from healthy donors, Susac syndrome patients and multiple sclerosis patients. Treatment-naive patients with stable or active relapsing-remitting disease fulfilling revised McDonald criteria were used as multiple sclerosis controls. Bulk CD8+ and CD4+ T cells were purified by magnetic negative isolation, while CD8+ TEMRA cells were enriched using FACS. Blood was drawn into EDTA tubes, processed within 24 hours, and PBMCs were isolated by density gradient centrifugation. PBMCs intended for TCR sequencing were frozen in liquid nitrogen and were later thawed in a 37 degrees C water bath. Purity of sorted or isolated CD4+, CD8+ and CD8+ TEMRA cells was at least 90%. Trimming accounts for 7 bases at V and 0 bases at J, while the number of junction bases matched to no gene is 14. The CDR3 runs 16 residues from the cysteine to the phenylalanine. Of all the DNA, just the CDR3 is kept, 48 bases in frame from base 1. CDR1 is given as GTSNPN and CDR2 as SVGIG, both from the germline V gene (reference sequence).

In its sample, this clonotype was seen once. Its target antigen remains unknown. Per-nucleotide qualities are absent, and no much larger clonotype sits a single base away. A single read makes a weak case. Source material: CD4+ T cells from PBMCs. This sequence was found in a human donor with multiple sclerosis. The V and J genes are TRBV30 and TRBJ1-1; 7 bases in between match TRBD1. DNA sequence: TGTGCCTTTGACAGGGAAGGGGCTTGGATGAACACTGAAGCTTTCTTT. Translated, it reads CAFDREGAWMNTEAFF.